The rows below give T cell receptor beta chains drawn from one sample of a study of T cells after posttransplantation cyclophosphamide. Sequenced by immunoSEQ multiplex PCR; TCRdb stores in-frame clones only, minus some. This sample shows about 33,000 clones and no singletons; about 1.2% rests with the ten largest. Sample: PBMCs. Receptors originate from a girl aged 5-17 years in good health, CMV-negative, and a related stem cell transplant donor. The CDR3 runs from the conserved cysteine through the conserved F or W. The D gene is left open where the match is weak. Rows give clone size only sometimes, using once, few, many, or a class for an expanded clone.

TRBD1	TRBV5-5	-	17	TRBJ2-5	TGTGCCAGCAGCCCGGGGACCCAGTACAGGGGTAGCGAGACCCAGTACTTC	CASSPGTQYRGSETQYF
-	TRBV6-1	many	15	TRBJ1-5	TGTGCCAGCAGTGAAGCTGGGTTCCGGGGGAAGCCCCAGCATTTT	CASSEAGFRGKPQHF
TRBD1	TRBV11-2	many	16	TRBJ2-7	TGTGCCAGCAGCTTAGTCCTTTACAGGGGGACCTACGAGCAGTACTTC	CASSLVLYRGTYEQYF
-	TRBV10-1	many	15	TRBJ2-3	TGCGCCAGCAGTGACCTTAGCTACAGCACAGATACGCAGTATTTT	CASSDLSYSTDTQYF
TRBD1	TRBV5-6	many	17	TRBJ1-4	TGTGCCAGCAGCTATGGGGGACAGGGGCGTAATAATGAAAAACTGTTTTTT	CASSYGGQGRNNEKLFF
TRBD2	TRBV6-6	many	15	TRBJ2-3	TGTGCCAGCAGTTACGCGGGGGGCCTCACAGATACGCAGTATTTT	CASSYAGGLTDTQYF
-	TRBV27	-	16	TRBJ2-7	TGTGCCAGCAGTTTATCGAACTCAGGGGGGTACTACGAGCAGTACTTC	CASSLSNSGGYYEQYF
TRBD1	TRBV11-2	many	16	TRBJ2-2	TGTGCCAGCAGCCGGGGACAGGGGTCGAACACCGGGGAGCTGTTTTTT	CASSRGQGSNTGELFF
-	TRBV4-3	-	16	TRBJ2-4	TGCGCCAGCAGCCAAGACCCCAGAAAAGCCAAAAACATTCAGTACTTC	CASSQDPRKAKNIQYF
TRBD1	TRBV7-9	many	12	TRBJ1-1	TGTGCCAGCAGCTGGGACAGGGCTGAAGCTTTCTTT	CASSWDRAEAFF
-	TRBV12-2	many	18	TRBJ2-4	TGTGCAAGTCGAAAAGAAACCGGACTAGCGCGGTACCAAAACATTCAGTACTTC	CASRKETGLARYQNIQYF
-	TRBV11-2	many	14	TRBJ2-7	TGTGCCAGCAGCTTCCAGACACGACCCTACGAGCAGTACTTC	CASSFQTRPYEQYF
TRBD1	TRBV30	-	18	TRBJ2-6	TGTGCCTGGAGCGCTAGACCCGGGACAGGGACTGGGGCCAACGTCCTGACTTTC	CAWSARPGTGTGANVLTF
-	TRBV20-1	many	11	TRBJ1-2	TGCAGTGCTAGGGGACATGGCGGCTACACCTTC	CSARGHGGYTF
-	TRBV4-1	many	15	TRBJ2-3	TGCGCCAGCAGCCAGGCCGGGACAACTCAGGATACGCAGTATTTT	CASSQAGTTQDTQYF
TRBD2	TRBV6-5	-	16	TRBJ2-1	TGTGCCAGCAGTTACTCGGGTAGCGGGAGAGGGAATGAGCAGTTCTTC	CASSYSGSGRGNEQFF
-	TRBV11-2	many	15	TRBJ1-1	TGTGCCAGCAGCTCAGGACAGAGACCGAACACTGAAGCTTTCTTT	CASSSGQRPNTEAFF
-	TRBV5-4	many	16	TRBJ1-5	TGTGCCAGCAGCTTTGGGGGGAATGGGGGCAATCAGCCCCAGCATTTT	CASSFGGNGGNQPQHF
-	TRBV7-9	many	14	TRBJ2-1	TGTGCCAGTCAGGTCACAACTCCATACAATGAGCAGTTCTTC	CASQVTTPYNEQFF
-	TRBV6-6	many	13	TRBJ2-7	TGTGCCAGCAGTGCCGGGACTCTGCCCGAGCAGTACTTC	CASSAGTLPEQYF
TRBD1	TRBV7-3	-	13	TRBJ2-3	TGTGCCAGCAGCCCCACAGGGGCAGATACGCAGTATTTT	CASSPTGADTQYF
-	TRBV25-1	many	12	TRBJ2-7	TGTGCCAGCGGGGGGACCGGCTACGAGCAGTACTTC	CASGGTGYEQYF
TRBD1	TRBV9	many	15	TRBJ1-2	TGTGCCAGCAGCGTAGGCACAGGGGTAAACTATGGCTACACCTTC	CASSVGTGVNYGYTF
-	TRBV10-1	many	14	TRBJ2-7	TGCGCCAGCAGTGATCACAAGGAGATAGACGAGCAGTACTTC	CASSDHKEIDEQYF
-	TRBV4-1	many	20	TRBJ2-3	TGCGCCAGCAGCCGGCGTCGAGCTAGCGATAGCGGATCGGGGCCAGATACGCAGTATTTT	CASSRRRASDSGSGPDTQYF
-	TRBV2	many	14	TRBJ2-1	TGTGCCAGCAGTGTGCAGGCTATCCCCAATGAGCAGTTCTTC	CASSVQAIPNEQFF
-	TRBV7-9	many	14	TRBJ2-5	TGTGCCAGCAGCTCCCGAGGAAGGGGAGAGACCCAGTACTTC	CASSSRGRGETQYF
TRBD2	TRBV7-2	few	15	TRBJ2-3	TGTGCCAGCAGCTTAACTAGCGGGGCTTCAGATACGCAGTATTTT	CASSLTSGASDTQYF
-	TRBV30	few	13	TRBJ2-7	TGTGCCTGGAGTGTATCCCAAACCTACGAGCAGTACTTC	CAWSVSQTYEQYF
-	TRBV28	many	14	TRBJ2-3	TGTGCCAGCAGTTGGAGCCTGAGCACAGATACGCAGTATTTT	CASSWSLSTDTQYF
TRBD2	TRBV7-3	few	16	TRBJ2-5	TGTGCCAGCAGCCTACGGGGGGGCGCGGGCAAAGAGACCCAGTACTTC	CASSLRGGAGKETQYF
TRBD1	TRBV5-1	many	16	TRBJ2-5	TGCGCCAGCAGCTTGATAGGACAGGGCCGCGGGGAGACCCAGTACTTC	CASSLIGQGRGETQYF
TRBD2	TRBV30	-	12	TRBJ2-1	TGTGCCTGGAGTCCCAAGCGGGAGGAGCAGTTCTTC	CAWSPKREEQFF
TRBD1	TRBV19	many	14	TRBJ1-2	TGTGCCAGTAGTATGCAGGGGGCCTACTATGGCTACACCTTC	CASSMQGAYYGYTF
TRBD1	TRBV29-1	few	13	TRBJ1-2	TGCAGCACAGCAGGGGGGACTAACTATGGCTACACCTTC	CSTAGGTNYGYTF
-	TRBV2	many	13	TRBJ1-2	TGTGCCAGCAGTGATACAGGATACTATGGCTACACCTTC	CASSDTGYYGYTF
-	TRBV7-9	few	14	TRBJ2-7	TGTGCCAGCAGCTTAGGCGCAGGAAGCTACGAGCAGTACTTC	CASSLGAGSYEQYF
-	TRBV4-1	few	18	TRBJ2-6	TGCGCCAGCAGCCTAGGACAGGGAGGGAGCTCTGGGGCCAACGTCCTGACTTTC	CASSLGQGGSSGANVLTF
TRBD2	TRBV27	-	18	TRBJ2-1	TGTGCCAGCAGTTTGACTAGCGGGACCCCCCGAGCCTACAATGAGCAGTTCTTC	CASSLTSGTPRAYNEQFF
-	TRBV5-1	many	14	TRBJ1-4	TGCGCCAGCAGCTTATCCGGCCAGGGGGAAAAACTGTTTTTT	CASSLSGQGEKLFF